The sequence of this TCR beta chain was determined in a study of T-cell reconstitution after alpha-beta-depleted transplantation in children. Broader study findings: The study traced high day-60 TCRbeta diversity in some patients to surviving recipient T cells and thymic progenitors. Hyperexpanded clones declined; after one year, newly produced T cells mostly supplied diversity. Expanded graft clones numbering several hundred reportedly gave rise to alpha-beta T cells about two months after transplant.

CDR1 and CDR2 from the germline V gene are LNHDA and SQIVND (reference sequence). V was clipped by 3 bases and J by 2 bases, with 8 bases between them. This CDR3 contains 13 residues. Researchers prepared the TCRbeta library using unique molecular identifiers, the study reports. TCRdb processed the PCR reads anew with MiXCR; each CDR3 protein has one entry. Here the sample spans a few hundred thousand distinct CDR3 sequences, roughly 27% being singletons. To note about this clonotype: Its antigen remains unknown.

The sequence came from a boy under two years old with Wiskott-Aldrich syndrome, due to receive a stem cell transplant. The sample consisted of PBMCs, taken before TCRalphabeta/CD19-depleted stem cell transplant. This chain connects TRBV19 to TRBJ2-7; D ambiguous. The CDR3 sequence: CASSIGGAYEQYF. Here the CDR3 DNA reads TGTGCCAGTAGTATCGGCGGAGCCTACGAGCAGTACTTC.